One sample yielded the 9 T cell receptor beta chains listed below, sequenced in a study of blood T cell repertoires in COVID-19. Assay: immunoSEQ multiplex PCR; the TCRdb copy retains only in-frame clones and omits some. The sample yields under 350,000 clones, 80% to 90% seen once. Sample: peripheral blood. These receptors were collected from a woman in her 70s with acute or convalescent COVID-19.

The chain recombines TRBV7-9 with TRBJ2-2, with no clear D. The ends were cut back, 1 base at V and 0 bases at J, with 9 bases in the middle. This CDR3 contains 16 residues. CDR1 SEHNR and CDR2 FQNEAQ come from the germline V gene (reference sequence). In DNA, the CDR3 is TGTGCCAGCAGCTTAGATTCCCCCGCGAACACCGGGGAGCTGTTTTTT. This codes for CASSLDSPANTGELFF. The full variable domain, completed using reference TRBV7-9 and TRBJ2-2, is DTGVSQNPRHKITKRGQNVTFRCDPISEHNRLYWYRQTLGQGPEFLTYFQNEAQLEKSRLLSDRFSAERPKGSFSTLEIQRTEQGDSAMYLCASSLDSPANTGELFFGEGSRLTVL.

This clone appeared a single time. V and J are TRBV27 and TRBJ1-5; possible D gene TRBD1, 6 bases. The V and J ends lost 5 bases and 5 bases respectively, with 10 bases between them. This CDR3 has 13 amino acids. Looked up from germline, CDR1 is MNHEY and CDR2 is SMNVEV (reference sequence). CDR3 sequence reads: CASSLHRDQPQHF. The CDR3 DNA reads as TGTGCCAGCAGTCTTCACAGGGATCAGCCCCAGCATTTT.

The chain is built from TRBV23-1 and TRBJ2-3, with a weak D call TRBD2 (6 bases). TRBV23-1 is labeled an ORF, and its function is uncertain. This CDR3 contains 19 residues. V shed 0 bases and J shed 2 bases, with 21 bases lying between them. The chain's CDR3 is CASSQSSGTSSGNTDTQYF. CDR3 in DNA: TGCGCCAGCAGTCAATCGTCGGGGACTTCCAGCGGCAACACAGATACGCAGTATTTT.

This chain connects TRBV5-1 to TRBJ2-5, with a tentative D call TRBD2 (7 bases). Germline assignment: CDR1 SGHRS and CDR2 YFSETQ. Trimming took 2 bases from V and 3 from J, leaving 14 bases between them. The CDR3 covers 15 residues. CDR3 sequence (DNA): TGCGCCAGCAGCTTTGGGGGGGGCCGAGAAGAGACCCAGTACTTC. It codes for CASSFGGGREETQYF.

The V call is TRBV23-1, the J call TRBJ1-2; possible D gene TRBD1, 6 bases. TRBV23-1 has ORF status, its function being uncertain. Trimming pared 4 bases from V and 6 bases from J, leaving 15 bases between. This CDR3 has 14 amino acids. CDR3 nucleotide sequence: TGCGCCAGCAGTCTCAACAGGGTGCTGGATGGCTACACCTTC. Protein sequence: CASSLNRVLDGYTF.

The V and J genes are TRBV3-1 (or the pseudogene TRBV3-2) and TRBJ1-5; 11 bases match TRBD1. The CDR3 covers 13 residues. CDR1 is LGHDT and CDR2 is YNNKEL in the germline V gene (reference sequence). V gave up 5 bases and J gave up 12 bases; unmatched junction bases: 6. The CDR3 DNA reads TGTGCCAGCAGCAGCGGACAGGGGGCCTTCCAGCATTTT. Its protein is CASSSGQGAFQHF.

This clone was seen a few times. The chain has TRBV5-4 and TRBJ1-6; 10 bases are shared with TRBD1. Germline-derived CDR1 and CDR2 are SGHNT and YYREEE (reference sequence). This CDR3 has 16 residues. Trimming at V came to 0 bases and at J to 6 bases, leaving 3 bases not matched to a gene. DNA for the CDR3: TGTGCCAGCAGCTTGGGACAGGGGGCAGGTAATTCACCCCTCCACTTT. This codes for CASSLGQGAGNSPLHF.

The rearrangement uses TRBV18 and TRBJ1-4, with D perhaps TRBD1 (5 bases). From germline, CDR1 is KGHSH and CDR2 LQKENI. CDR3 length equals 14 residues. Trimming left V 5 bases short and J 2 bases short, with 9 bases between. The DNA for the CDR3 is TGTGCCAGCTCAAAGGGGCTCACTAATGAAAAACTGTTTTTT. Protein sequence: CASSKGLTNEKLFF.

The chain uses TRBV2 and TRBJ1-4; 7 positions match TRBD1. The V gene end was trimmed by 7 bases and the J gene end by 8 bases; junction bases not matched to a gene: 4. There are 12 residues in the CDR3. Germline-derived CDR1 and CDR2 are SNHLY and FYNNEI. The CDR3 protein is CASKGAGEKLFF. The DNA for the CDR3 is TGTGCCAGCAAGGGGGCGGGGGAAAAACTGTTTTTT.